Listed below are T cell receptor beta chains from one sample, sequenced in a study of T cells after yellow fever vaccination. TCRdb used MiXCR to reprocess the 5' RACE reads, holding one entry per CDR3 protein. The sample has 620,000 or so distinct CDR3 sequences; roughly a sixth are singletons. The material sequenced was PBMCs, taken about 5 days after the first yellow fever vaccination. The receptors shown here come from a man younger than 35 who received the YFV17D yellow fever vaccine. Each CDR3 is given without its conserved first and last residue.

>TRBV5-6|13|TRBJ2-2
ASSVDSSWPGELF
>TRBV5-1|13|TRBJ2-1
ASSLAVRTYNEQF
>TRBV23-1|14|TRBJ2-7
ASTINRDREANEQY
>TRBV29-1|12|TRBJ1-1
SVGRTLLNTEAF
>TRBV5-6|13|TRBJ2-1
ASSHPGQSYNEQF
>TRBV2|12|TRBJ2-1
ASSGQGAYYEQF
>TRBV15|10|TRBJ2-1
ATSREYNEQF
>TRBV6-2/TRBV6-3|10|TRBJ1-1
ASRDSPGEAF
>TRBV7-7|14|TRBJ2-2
ASSPTQSGGTGELF
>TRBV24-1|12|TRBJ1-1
ATSAGGHRTEAF
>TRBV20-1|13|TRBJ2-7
SARGQRGDSYEQY
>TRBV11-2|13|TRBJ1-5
ASSSDRPSNQPQH
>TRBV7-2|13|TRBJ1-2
ASSLGTVNSGGYT
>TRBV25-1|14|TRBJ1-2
ASSPAGPGLGYGYT
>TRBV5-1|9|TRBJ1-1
ASTSDTEAF
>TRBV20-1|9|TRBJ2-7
SVRTGFGQY
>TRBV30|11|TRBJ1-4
AWKGPRGEKLF
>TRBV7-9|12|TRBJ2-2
ASSEEQDPGELF
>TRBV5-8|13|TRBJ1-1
ASSSRVLGNTEAF
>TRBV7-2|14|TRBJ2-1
ASSLKSGGTYNEQF
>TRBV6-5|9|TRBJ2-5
ASHLGETQY
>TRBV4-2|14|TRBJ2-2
ASSRTFDPRAGELF
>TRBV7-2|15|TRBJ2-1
ASSLGGGGVRHNEQF
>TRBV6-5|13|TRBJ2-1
ASSYSPWQTDEQF
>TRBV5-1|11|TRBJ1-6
ASSLAGQAPLH
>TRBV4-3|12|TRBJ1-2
ASSHWRASTDYT
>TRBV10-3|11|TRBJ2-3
AISLGETDTQY
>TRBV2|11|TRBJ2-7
ASSAGVSYEQY
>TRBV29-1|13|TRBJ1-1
SANKPSGANTEAF
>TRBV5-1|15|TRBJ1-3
ASSLDGGRYLINPIY
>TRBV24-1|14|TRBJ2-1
ATSDAASGVRNEQF
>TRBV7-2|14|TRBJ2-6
ASSSSRSSGANVLT
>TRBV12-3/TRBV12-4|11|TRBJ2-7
ASSPPRSTEQY
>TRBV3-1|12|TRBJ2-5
ASSQAMGGETQY
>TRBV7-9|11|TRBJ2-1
ASSLVSVREQF
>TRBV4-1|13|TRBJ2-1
ASSQDFGWSNEQF
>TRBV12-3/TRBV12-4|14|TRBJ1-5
ASSKHGQSINQPQH